This T cell receptor (beta chain) appears in the sequencing data of a study of identical twins. Points from the study as a whole: Cord blood beta clonotypes that were abundant carried fewer insertions, and memory repertoires showed no such trend. Those out-of-frame alpha sequences shared by twins showed an excess of low generation probability. Models underpredicted monozygotic twin sharing of out-of-frame TCR alpha.

TCRdb fed the 5' RACE reads into MiXCR, producing one record per CDR3 protein. Of about 220,000 distinct CDR3 sequences listed, approximately 7.9% are singletons. CDR3 size: 17 residues. J lost 0 bases, V lost 4 bases, and 8 bases had no gene match. Germline CDR1 SGDLS, CDR2 YYNGEE. Regarding this clonotype: What it recognizes is unknown.

This same sample was also part of a study on yellow fever vaccine responses in identical twins.

The sample taken for sequencing was CD8+ T cells sorted from blood. The chain couples TRBV9 to TRBJ2-3, with 10 nucleotides matching TRBD2. The sequence derives from a woman younger than 35 in good health. The CDR3 loop is CASSRPTSGPSTDTQYF. The CDR3, as DNA: TGTGCCAGCAGCCGCCCGACTAGCGGGCCTAGCACAGATACGCAGTATTTT.